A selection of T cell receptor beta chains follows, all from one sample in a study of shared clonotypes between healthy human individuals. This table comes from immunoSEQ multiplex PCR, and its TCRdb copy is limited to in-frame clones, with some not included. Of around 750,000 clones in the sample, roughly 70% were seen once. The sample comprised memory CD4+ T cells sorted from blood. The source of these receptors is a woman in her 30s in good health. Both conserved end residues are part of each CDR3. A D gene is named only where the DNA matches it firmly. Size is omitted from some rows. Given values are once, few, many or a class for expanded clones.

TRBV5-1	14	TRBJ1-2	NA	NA	TGCGCCAGCAGCTTGGATCCAGGCCTCTATGGCTACACCTTC	CASSLDPGLYGYTF
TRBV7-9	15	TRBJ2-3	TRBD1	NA	TGTGCCAGCAGCTTAGGAGGACAGGGGTTAGATACGCAGTATTTT	CASSLGGQGLDTQYF
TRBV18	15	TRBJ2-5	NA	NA	TGTGCCAGCTCACCACCGTCCAGTTCCCCTCCGACCCAGTACTTC	CASSPPSSSPPTQYF
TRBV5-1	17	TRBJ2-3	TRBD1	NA	TGCGCCAGCAGTTCGACGGGACAGGGTTTGGGCACAGATACGCAGTATTTT	CASSSTGQGLGTDTQYF
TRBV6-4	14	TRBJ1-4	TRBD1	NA	TGTGCCAGCAGTGACGGGACAGGGGGCGAAAAACTGTTTTTT	CASSDGTGGEKLFF
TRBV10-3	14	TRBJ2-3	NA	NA	TGTGCCATCAGTGCGGGTACTAGCACAGATACGCAGTATTTT	CAISAGTSTDTQYF
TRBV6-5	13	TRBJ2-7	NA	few	TGTGCCACCGAAGGACACGGTTCCTACGAGCAGTACTTC	CATEGHGSYEQYF
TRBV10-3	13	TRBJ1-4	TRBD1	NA	TGTGCCGTCGGTGGGACAGGGGATGAAAAACTGTTTTTT	CAVGGTGDEKLFF
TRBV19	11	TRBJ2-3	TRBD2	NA	TGTGCCAGTATGAGGGGAGGGGCGCAGTATTTT	CASMRGGAQYF
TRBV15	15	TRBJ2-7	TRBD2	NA	TGTGCCACCAGCAATCGACTAGCGGGATCCTACGAGCAGTACTTC	CATSNRLAGSYEQYF
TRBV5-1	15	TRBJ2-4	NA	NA	TGCGCCAGCAGCTTGTACGGCGTGACCAAAAACATTCAGTACTTC	CASSLYGVTKNIQYF
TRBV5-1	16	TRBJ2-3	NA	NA	TGCGCCAGCAGCTTGGCCCAAGGGGGAAGCACAGATACGCAGTATTTT	CASSLAQGGSTDTQYF
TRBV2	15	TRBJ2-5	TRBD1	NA	TGTGCCAGCAGGTCACAGGGGACCGTCCAAGAGACCCAGTACTTC	CASRSQGTVQETQYF
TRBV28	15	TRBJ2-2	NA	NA	TGTGCCAGCAGTTTTGTGTACTCTCCCACCGGGGAGCTGTTTTTT	CASSFVYSPTGELFF
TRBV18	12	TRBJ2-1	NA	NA	TGTGCCAGCTCACCAAACCTCAATGAGCAGTTCTTC	CASSPNLNEQFF
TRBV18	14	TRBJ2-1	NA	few	TGTGCCAGCTCACCACCCAGGGCGGAGGACGCGGGGTTCTTC	CASSPPRAEDAGFF
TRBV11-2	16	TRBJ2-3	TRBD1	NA	TGTGCCAGCAGCCCAGGGGGACAGTCTAGCACAGATACGCAGTATTTT	CASSPGGQSSTDTQYF
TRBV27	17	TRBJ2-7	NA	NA	TGTGCCAGCAGTTTCCCCCGACAGAATCCCCGCTCCTACGAGCAGTACTTC	CASSFPRQNPRSYEQYF
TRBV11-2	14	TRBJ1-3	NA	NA	TGTGCCAGCAGCCCACAAAATTCTGGAAACACCATATATTTT	CASSPQNSGNTIYF
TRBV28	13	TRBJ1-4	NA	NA	TGTGCCAGCCTCGAGGGGTTGAATGAAAAACTGTTTTTT	CASLEGLNEKLFF
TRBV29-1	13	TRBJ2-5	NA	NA	TGCAGCGTCGCACTCAGGGGAAAGGAGACCCAGTACTTC	CSVALRGKETQYF
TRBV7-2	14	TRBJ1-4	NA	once	TGTGCCAGCAGCTTAGGACCACCCCCCGAAAAACTGTTTTTT	CASSLGPPPEKLFF
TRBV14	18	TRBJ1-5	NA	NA	TGTGCCAGCAGCCAAGAGGGAGGAGGGAGAAATAGCAATCAGCCCCAGCATTTT	CASSQEGGGRNSNQPQHF
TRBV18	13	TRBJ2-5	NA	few	TGTGCCAGCTCACCAGGGGGCTGGGAGACCCAGTACTTC	CASSPGGWETQYF
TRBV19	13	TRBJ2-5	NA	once	TGTGCCAGTAGTTTCACAGGGCGAGAGACCCAGTACTTC	CASSFTGRETQYF
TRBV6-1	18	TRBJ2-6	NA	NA	TGTGCCAGCAGTGAGCCGACGCTTCACCCAACTGGGGCCAACGTCCTGACTTTC	CASSEPTLHPTGANVLTF
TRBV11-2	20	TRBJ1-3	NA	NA	TGTGCCAGCAGCTTAGAAGGGCTGGGACGTCGGCTCCTCTCTGGAAACACCATATATTTT	CASSLEGLGRRLLSGNTIYF
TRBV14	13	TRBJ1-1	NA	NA	TGTGCCAGCTACCGGAGGGCGAACACTGAAGCTTTCTTT	CASYRRANTEAFF
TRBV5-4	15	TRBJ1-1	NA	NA	TGTGCCAGCAGCAGTACAGGGAGGTCTCACACTGAAGCTTTCTTT	CASSSTGRSHTEAFF
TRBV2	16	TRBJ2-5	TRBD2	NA	TGTGCCAGCAGTGTTAGAGGGACTAGCGGGATCGGGACCCAGTACTTC	CASSVRGTSGIGTQYF
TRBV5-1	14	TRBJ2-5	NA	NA	TGCGCCAGCAGCTTGGGTTCCCTACAAGAGACCCAGTACTTC	CASSLGSLQETQYF
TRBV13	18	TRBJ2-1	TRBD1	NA	TGTGCCAGCAGCGAGTCAGCCATTCTCGGGGACAGGTCCGATGAGCAGTTCTTC	CASSESAILGDRSDEQFF
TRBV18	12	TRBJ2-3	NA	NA	TGTGCCAGCTCGTCCGTTACAGATACGCAGTATTTT	CASSSVTDTQYF
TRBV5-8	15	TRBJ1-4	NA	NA	TGTGCCAGCAGCATAAACGGACAGCCGGCCGTAGGACTGTTTTTT	CASSINGQPAVGLFF
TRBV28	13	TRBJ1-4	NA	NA	TGTGCCAGCAGTTTATTGGGGCATGCAAAACTGTTTTTT	CASSLLGHAKLFF
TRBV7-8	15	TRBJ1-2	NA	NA	TGTGCCAGCAGGAAGGGGGACCCCGGGAAGAGGGGCTACACCTTC	CASRKGDPGKRGYTF
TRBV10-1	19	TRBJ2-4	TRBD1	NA	TGCGCCAGCACTAGACAGGGGACAGAACTCCTCATGGCCAAAAACATTCAGTACTTC	CASTRQGTELLMAKNIQYF
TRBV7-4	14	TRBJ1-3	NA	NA	TGTGCCAGCAGCCGGCGGAGGGCTGGAAACACCATATATTTT	CASSRRRAGNTIYF
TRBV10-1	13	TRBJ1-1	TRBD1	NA	TGCGCCAGCAACGGACAGGGCGACACTGAAGCTTTCTTT	CASNGQGDTEAFF
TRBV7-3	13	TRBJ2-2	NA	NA	TGTGCCAGCAGCCTACCGGGGACCGGGGAGCTGTTTTTT	CASSLPGTGELFF
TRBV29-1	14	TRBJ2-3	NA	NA	TGCAGCACTAGGTCAGGGTCTAGCACAGATACGCAGTATTTT	CSTRSGSSTDTQYF
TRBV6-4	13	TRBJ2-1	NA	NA	TGTGCCAGCCTAGGGGGGAGCCCCAATGAGCAGTTCTTC	CASLGGSPNEQFF
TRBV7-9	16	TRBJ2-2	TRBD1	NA	TGTGCCAGCAGCGACAGGACAGGGGGCAACACCGGGGAGCTGTTTTTT	CASSDRTGGNTGELFF
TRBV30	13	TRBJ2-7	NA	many	TGTGCCTGGAGTCCTATAGAGACCTACGAGCAGTACTTC	CAWSPIETYEQYF
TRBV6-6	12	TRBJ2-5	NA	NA	TGTGCCAGCAGGTGGGCTGAAGAGACCCAGTACTTC	CASRWAEETQYF
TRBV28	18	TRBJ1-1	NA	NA	TGTGCCAGCAGTTTAGTGGTGGGTTTGTGGGGAATGGACACTGAAGCTTTCTTT	CASSLVVGLWGMDTEAFF
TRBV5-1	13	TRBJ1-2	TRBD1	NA	TGCGCCAGCAGCCAGACAGGGCAATCTGGCTACACCTTC	CASSQTGQSGYTF
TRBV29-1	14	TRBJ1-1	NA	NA	TGCAGCGTTGGCAAGGGGGTTATGAACACTGAAGCTTTCTTT	CSVGKGVMNTEAFF
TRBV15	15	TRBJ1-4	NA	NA	TGTGCCACCAGCAGCCTGACGGGGGCTAATGAAAAACTGTTTTTT	CATSSLTGANEKLFF
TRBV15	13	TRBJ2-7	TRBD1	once	TGTGCCACCAGCCGGGACAGGGCACGCGAGCAGTACTTC	CATSRDRAREQYF
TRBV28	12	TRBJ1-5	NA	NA	TGTGCTACAAGCCGGGAATATCAGCCCCAGCATTTT	CATSREYQPQHF
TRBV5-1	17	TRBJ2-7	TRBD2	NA	TGCGCCAGCAGCACGGGGGGCCTAGCTAGCGGGAGGTACGAGCAGTACTTC	CASSTGGLASGRYEQYF
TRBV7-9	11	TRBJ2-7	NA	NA	TGTGCCAGCAGCTACAAGGACGAGCAGTACTTC	CASSYKDEQYF
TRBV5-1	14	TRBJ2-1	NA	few	TGCGCCAGCAGCTTGGGCAGGGATAGGAATGAGCAGTTCTTC	CASSLGRDRNEQFF
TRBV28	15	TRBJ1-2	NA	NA	TGTGCGTTAGGGGGTGGACAGAACTCCAACTATGGCTACACCTTC	CALGGGQNSNYGYTF